This TCR beta chain was observed in a study of T cell clusters in autoimmune cytopenias. About 37,500 genome equivalents of blood DNA were amplified for TRB. The CDR3 spans 16 residues. CDR1 is ENHRY and CDR2 is SYGVKD in the germline V gene. One tube held mixed TRB-A and TRB-B primer pools for touch-down PCR. TCRdb derives one entry per CDR3 protein from the multiplex PCR reads, leaving out DNA. Its clone listing holds thousands of distinct CDR3 sequences. The sample was also reused in another study, on T cell repertoires in aging, cancer and after chemotherapy.

This sequence originates from a human donor in good health. This rearrangement joins TRBV10-3 to TRBJ1-1; TCRdb indicates TRBD1, and absent DNA this call remains unverified. The material sequenced was peripheral blood. The chain's CDR3 is CAISKVSGVGDTEAFF.